One and the same sample provided the 29 T cell receptor beta chains below, sequenced in a study of shared clonotypes between healthy human individuals. Using immunoSEQ multiplex PCR, the repertoire was profiled, and TCRdb retains in-frame clones only, with some absent. The table records hundreds of thousands of clones, about 96% of them present only once. Naivety among CD8 cells was defined by CD45RO negativity and positive CCR7 selection, thereby excluding terminally differentiated effector memory CD45RA+ cells. The sequencing sample was made of naive CD8+ T cells sorted from blood. These receptors were taken from a woman aged 25 to 39 in good health.

This clone occurred once. The gene calls are TRBV7-8 and TRBJ2-3; the D is unclear. Trimming cost V 4 bases and J 4 bases, with 15 bases left between them. The CDR3 sequence is 15 residues long. CDR1 is SGHVS, CDR2 FQNEAQ, per germline. The DNA for the CDR3 is TGTGCCAGCAGCTCACATCAGGAGTTGGCAGATACGCAGTATTTT. This sequence encodes CASSSHQELADTQYF.

Note on this clone: This specimen includes other DNA sequences encoding the same CDR3. The CDR3 reads CASSLSGSSYEQYF. DNA of the CDR3: TGTGCCAGCAGCTTAAGCGGGAGTAGCTACGAGCAGTACTTC. J is TRBJ2-7 and V is TRBV11-2; TRBD2 aligns across 8 bases. There are 14 residues in the CDR3. The trim removed 2 bases at V and 3 bases at J, leaving 3 bases unmatched. Germline V gives CDR1 SGHAT, CDR2 FQNNGV.

The chain links TRBV7-7 to TRBJ2-1; no firm D call. The ends were cut back, 1 base at V and 4 bases at J, with 5 bases in the middle. CDR1 and CDR2 from the germline V gene are SSHAT and FNYEAQ (reference sequence). The CDR3 is 13 residues long. The CDR3 region is CASSLDGYNEQFF. CDR3 sequence (DNA): TGTGCCAGCAGCTTAGATGGGTACAATGAGCAGTTCTTC.

The chain has TRBV25-1 and TRBJ2-3; D remains unclear. CDR3 length equals 12 residues. Trimming took 5 bases from V and 8 from J, leaving 11 bases between them. Per the germline V gene, CDR1 is MGHDK and CDR2 is SYGVNS. CDR3 amino acids: CASSSHTPTQYF. In nucleotides, the CDR3 is TGTGCCAGCAGTTCGCACACACCTACGCAGTATTTT.

The rearrangement joins TRBV28 to TRBJ2-1, with a possible D match to TRBD2 (5 bases). The length of the CDR3 is 15 residues. V was trimmed by 7 bases and J by 0 bases, leaving 13 bases between them. CDR1 and CDR2 (germline): MDHEN, SYDVKM. The CDR3 sequence: CASTRGTSSYNEQFF. CDR3 coding DNA: TGTGCCAGCACCCGGGGAACTAGCTCCTACAATGAGCAGTTCTTC. Full variable domain (remainder filled in from reference TRBV28 and TRBJ2-1): DVKVTQSSRYLVKRTGEKVFLECVQDMDHENMFWYRQDPGLGLRLIYFSYDVKMKEKGDIPEGYSVSREKKERFSLILESASTNQTSMYLCASTRGTSSYNEQFFGPGTRLTVL.

This rearrangement joins TRBV6-1 to TRBJ2-1; 8 bases map to TRBD1. CDR3 length: 15 amino acids. Unmatched junction bases numbered 8, after V lost 7 bases and J lost 3 bases. Germline lookup yields CDR1 MNHNS and CDR2 SASEGT. CDR3 in DNA: TGTGCCAGCATTGGAGACAGGGGATACTACAATGAGCAGTTCTTC. It encodes CASIGDRGYYNEQFF.

The sample holds one count of this clone. V gene TRBV27 combines with J gene TRBJ1-6, with D perhaps TRBD1 (5 bases). CDR3 length: 13 residues. The germline V gene encodes CDR1 MNHEY and CDR2 SMNVEV (reference sequence). The CDR3 region is CACGAGNNSPLHF. CDR3 in DNA: TGTGCTTGCGGGGCAGGGAATAATTCACCCCTCCACTTT.

This chain joins TRBV28 and TRBJ2-3, with D perhaps TRBD1 (6 bases). Germline-derived CDR1 and CDR2 are MDHEN and SYDVKM. The CDR3 runs 12 residues. The germline V and J ends were trimmed by 5 bases and 6 bases, with 9 bases remaining between them. CDR3: CASSAQGDTQYF. The CDR3 DNA sequence: TGTGCCAGCAGTGCACAGGGTGATACGCAGTATTTT.

The rearrangement links TRBV19 to TRBJ2-2, with a weak D call TRBD1 (6 bases). CDR1 is LNHDA, CDR2 SQIVND, per germline (reference sequence). V was shortened by 6 bases and J by 3 bases, with 20 bases between the two germline ends. This CDR3 has 17 amino acids. CDR3 bases: TGTGCCAGTAGGCCATACTCAGGGGTCTTGGACACCGGGGAGCTGTTTTTT. Protein sequence: CASRPYSGVLDTGELFF.

This clone was counted a single time. The V and J genes are TRBV28 and TRBJ2-7; 8 bases are a match to TRBD2. V lost 11 bases to trimming and J lost 5 bases; unmatched junction nucleotides: 11. The CDR3 has 13 amino acids. Germline V gives CDR1 MDHEN, CDR2 SYDVKM. The CDR3 is CAAYSGMFDEQYF. CDR3 sequence (DNA): TGTGCCGCCTATAGCGGGATGTTCGACGAGCAGTACTTC.

This clone has only one observation. The rearrangement joins TRBV6-5 to TRBJ2-7, with D possibly being TRBD2 (5 bases). V was trimmed by 10 bases and J by 3 bases, leaving 19 bases between them. Germline values: CDR1 MNHEY, CDR2 SVGAGI. The CDR3 has 14 amino acids. CDR3 sequence reads: CATTMLARGYEQYF. CDR3 DNA: TGTGCCACCACGATGCTAGCACGGGGCTACGAGCAGTACTTC.

For the CDR3, the DNA is TGTGCCAGCAGCCAAGAGGTCGGAGGGACGTCTGGCTACACCTTC. It yields the protein CASSQEVGGTSGYTF. The chain joins TRBV4-2 to TRBJ1-2, with D maybe TRBD1 (5 bases). The V gene's germline CDR1 is LGHNA and CDR2 YNFKEQ. The CDR3 length is 15 residues. Trimming left V 0 bases short and J 7 bases short, with 15 bases between.

With respect to this clone: The missing conserved phenylalanine or tryptophan at the end of this CDR3 makes a read error likely. The rearrangement joins TRBV10-1 to TRBJ1-1; D gene ambiguous. Trimming took 0 bases from V and 5 from J, leaving 7 bases between them. CDR1 and CDR2 (germline): WNHNN, SYGVQD (reference sequence). The CDR3 spans 13 residues. The CDR3 DNA follows: TGCGCCAGCAGTGAGTCGACCGGTACTGAAGCTTTCTCT. Its protein is CASSESTGTEAFS.

The chain is built from TRBV29-1 and TRBJ2-1; 7 nucleotides line up with TRBD1. This CDR3 is built from 12 residues. Germline CDR1 SQVTM, CDR2 ANQGSEA. V trimming: 5 bases; J trimming: 6 bases; junction bases outside the gene matches: 4. CDR3: CSVTGDGNEQFF. The DNA for the CDR3 is TGCAGCGTTACAGGGGACGGCAATGAGCAGTTCTTC.

The V and J genes are TRBV5-1 and TRBJ1-1; D ambiguous. CDR1 and CDR2 from the germline V gene are SGHRS and YFSETQ. This CDR3 is 13 amino acids long. Trimming removed 6 bases at V and 4 bases at J, with 13 bases between. CDR3 amino acids: CASTPPGGTEAFF. CDR3 DNA: TGCGCCAGCACCCCCCCGGGAGGCACTGAAGCTTTCTTT. Full variable domain (missing parts from reference TRBV5-1 and TRBJ1-1): KAGVTQTPRYLIKTRGQQVTLSCSPISGHRSVSWYQQTPGQGLQFLFEYFSETQRNKGNFPGRFSGRQFSNSRSEMNVSTLELGDSALYLCASTPPGGTEAFFGQGTRLTVV.

The chain uses TRBV6-1 and TRBJ1-2; 7 positions match TRBD1. After removal of 3 bases from V and 8 bases from J, the junction contained 12 bases not matched to a gene. Germline lookup yields CDR1 MNHNS and CDR2 SASEGT. This CDR3 comprises 15 residues. CDR3: CASSEVRVAGGGYTF. In nucleotides, the CDR3 is TGTGCCAGCAGTGAGGTTAGGGTTGCAGGGGGAGGCTACACCTTC.

This sequence joins TRBV29-1 and TRBJ2-7, with 11 bases aligning to TRBD1. Germline assignment: CDR1 SQVTM and CDR2 ANQGSEA. The CDR3 has 14 residues. The V segment lost 4 bases and the J segment 7 bases; nucleotides outside the gene matches: 9. The CDR3 nucleotides read TGCAGCGTTGCAGGACAGGGGGCTTCGGAGGAGCAGTACTTC. It codes for CSVAGQGASEEQYF.

The chain recombines TRBV27 with TRBJ2-1; D uncertain. The CDR3 is 15 residues long. Germline CDR1 reads MNHEY; CDR2 reads SMNVEV (reference sequence). Trimming took 10 bases from V and 0 from J, leaving 16 bases between them. CDR3: CATDPRLSSYNEQFF. The CDR3 DNA sequence: TGTGCCACCGACCCCCGACTCAGCTCCTACAATGAGCAGTTCTTC.

In DNA form, the CDR3 reads TGTGCCAGTATCGGGACTACTCAACGGGGGAATGAGCAGTTCTTC. This encodes CASIGTTQRGNEQFF. The chain uses TRBV19 and TRBJ2-1; 7 nucleotides align to TRBD2. V shed 7 bases and J 7 bases; nucleotides not matched to a gene: 13. There are 15 residues in the CDR3. The germline CDR1 and CDR2 sequences are LNHDA and SQIVND (reference sequence).

The chain uses TRBV28 and TRBJ1-1, with unresolved D. Trimming cost V 2 bases and J 1 base, with 8 bases left between them. The CDR3 length is 14 residues. CDR1 and CDR2 from the germline V gene are MDHEN and SYDVKM. The CDR3 nucleotides read TGTGCCAGCAGTTTAACACGGACGAACACTGAAGCTTTCTTT. It yields the protein CASSLTRTNTEAFF.

V and J are TRBV5-1 and TRBJ1-1, with a tentative D call TRBD1 (6 bases). The CDR3 has 13 residues. Trimming pared 3 bases from V and 5 bases from J, leaving 11 bases between. The germline CDR1 and CDR2 sequences are SGHRS and YFSETQ. CDR3 amino acids: CASSYRGGTEAFF. The CDR3 DNA follows: TGCGCCAGCAGCTATAGAGGGGGAACTGAAGCTTTCTTT.

The V and J genes are TRBV6-5 and TRBJ2-7; 10 bases agree with TRBD2. This CDR3 region has 15 residues. The trim removed 5 bases at V and 5 bases at J, leaving 9 bases unmatched. Germline CDR1 reads MNHEY; CDR2 reads SVGAGI. The CDR3 sequence is CASSKELAGVHEQYF. The CDR3, as DNA: TGTGCCAGCAGTAAAGAGCTAGCGGGAGTTCACGAGCAGTACTTC.

The J gene is TRBJ2-3, the V gene TRBV27; no definite D call. The CDR3 loop spans 14 amino acids. Germline values: CDR1 MNHEY, CDR2 SMNVEV (reference sequence). Trimming left V 3 bases short and J 0 bases short, with 7 bases between. The CDR3: CASSFNPSTDTQYF. In nucleotides, the CDR3 is TGTGCCAGCAGTTTCAACCCTAGCACAGATACGCAGTATTTT.

V and J are TRBV28 and TRBJ2-7; D remains ambiguous. CDR3 size: 11 residues. Trimming left V 6 bases short and J 6 bases short, with 9 bases between. Per germline, CDR1 MDHEN and CDR2 SYDVKM. CDR3 coding DNA: TGTGCCAGCAGAAATCGGCTCGAGCAGTACTTC. As protein: CASRNRLEQYF.

This chain uses TRBV9 with TRBJ1-5; TRBD1 is a possible D gene (5 bases). In germline, CDR1 is SGDLS, CDR2 YYNGEE. Trimming shortened V by 10 bases and J by 7 bases, and 21 bases separated the two germline ends. The CDR3 length is 14 residues. CDR3 in DNA: TGTGCCTCTGGGGGGGGATCGGAAGGACAGCCCCAGCATTTT. Its protein product is CASGGGSEGQPQHF.

The chain has TRBV19 and TRBJ1-1; D might be TRBD1 (5 bases). Germline loops: CDR1 LNHDA, CDR2 SQIVND (reference sequence). This CDR3 has 15 amino acids. V was clipped by 4 bases and J by 1 base, with 13 bases between them. The CDR3 here is CASSTWDPRNTEAFF. CDR3 DNA: TGTGCCAGTAGTACTTGGGACCCAAGGAACACTGAAGCTTTCTTT.

This chain uses TRBV27 with TRBJ1-6; D is unclear. CDR3 size: 17 residues. V was cut by 0 bases and J by 6 bases, with 15 bases left in between. Germline V gene lookup returns CDR1 MNHEY and CDR2 SMNVEV (reference sequence). The CDR3 nucleotides are TGTGCCAGCAGTTTATCGGCAGAGGGCTTTGGTAATTCACCCCTCCACTTT. Amino acid sequence: CASSLSAEGFGNSPLHF.

V gene TRBV9 combines with J gene TRBJ1-2; D is ambiguous. Germline CDR1 SGDLS, CDR2 YYNGEE. Trimming left V 0 bases short and J 5 bases short, with 23 bases between. The CDR3 is made up of 18 amino acids. The CDR3 reads CASSVEASAVPGPYGYTF. The CDR3 DNA is TGTGCCAGCAGCGTAGAGGCCAGTGCTGTTCCGGGCCCTTATGGCTACACCTTC.

The V and J genes are TRBV5-4 and TRBJ2-1; D not resolved. Trimming pared 1 base from V and 9 bases from J, leaving 5 bases between. CDR1 and CDR2 from the germline V gene are SGHNT and YYREEE (reference sequence). This CDR3 comprises 11 residues. CDR3 sequence: CASSLSSEQFF. CDR3 nucleotide sequence: TGTGCCAGCAGCTTGAGTAGTGAGCAGTTCTTC.